The rows below give T cell receptor beta chains drawn from one sample of a study of cytomegalovirus exposure and HLA in healthy donors. Data came from immunoSEQ multiplex PCR; TCRdb stores just in-frame clones and leaves some out. The sample has roughly 100,000 clones, over 55% seen once; the top ten hold roughly 5.5%. The sequencing sample was made of PBMCs. The receptor source for this set is a boy aged 5 to 17 in good health and CMV-seropositive. Both conserved end residues are part of each CDR3. Each record gives: V gene, J gene, clone size, D gene, CDR3 protein, CDR3 DNA. D genes are given only for firm matches. Size tells how often a clone was seen (once, few, many) or the class of an expanded clone, and some rows leave it out.

v_gene: TRBV5-1; j_gene: TRBJ1-1; abundance: few; d_gene: NA; CDR3aa: CASSLEGRDTEAFF; CDR3nt: TGCGCCAGCAGCTTGGAGGGGCGAGACACTGAAGCTTTCTTT
v_gene: TRBV7-6; j_gene: TRBJ2-3; abundance: few; d_gene: NA; CDR3aa: CASSPLVTDTQYF; CDR3nt: TGTGCCAGCAGCCCCCTAGTCACAGATACGCAGTATTTT
v_gene: TRBV27; j_gene: TRBJ2-7; abundance: NA; d_gene: NA; CDR3aa: CATALAGTSYEQYF; CDR3nt: TGTGCCACCGCTTTGGCGGGGACCTCCTACGAGCAGTACTTC
v_gene: TRBV7-9; j_gene: TRBJ2-1; abundance: NA; d_gene: TRBD2; CDR3aa: CASTLTSGKYNEQFF; CDR3nt: TGTGCCAGCACCCTGACTAGCGGCAAATACAATGAGCAGTTCTTC
v_gene: TRBV27; j_gene: TRBJ1-6; abundance: NA; d_gene: TRBD1; CDR3aa: CASTPAGGTGGSPLHF; CDR3nt: TGTGCCAGCACCCCGGCCGGCGGGACAGGGGGATCACCCCTCCACTTT
v_gene: TRBV7-9; j_gene: TRBJ2-3; abundance: NA; d_gene: NA; CDR3aa: CASSLVSGPRRGTDTQYF; CDR3nt: TGTGCCAGCAGCTTAGTTTCCGGACCAAGGAGGGGCACAGATACGCAGTATTTT
v_gene: TRBV7-9; j_gene: TRBJ1-2; abundance: once; d_gene: NA; CDR3aa: CASSILEAGYTF; CDR3nt: TGTGCCAGCAGCATCCTCGAGGCTGGCTACACCTTC
v_gene: TRBV11-2; j_gene: TRBJ1-5; abundance: few; d_gene: NA; CDR3aa: CASSTGVWDQPQHF; CDR3nt: TGTGCCAGCAGCACCGGGGTCTGGGATCAGCCCCAGCATTTT
v_gene: TRBV4-3; j_gene: TRBJ1-2; abundance: NA; d_gene: NA; CDR3aa: CASSQVLNYGYTF; CDR3nt: TGCGCCAGCAGCCAAGTACTTAACTATGGCTACACCTTC
v_gene: TRBV5-4; j_gene: TRBJ2-4; abundance: NA; d_gene: TRBD1; CDR3aa: CASSWGQSAKNIQYF; CDR3nt: TGTGCCAGCAGCTGGGGACAGTCGGCCAAAAACATTCAGTACTTC
v_gene: TRBV5-6; j_gene: TRBJ1-1; abundance: few; d_gene: NA; CDR3aa: CASGLGGTEAFF; CDR3nt: TGTGCCAGCGGCCTGGGAGGGACTGAAGCTTTCTTT
v_gene: TRBV6-5; j_gene: TRBJ1-2; abundance: NA; d_gene: NA; CDR3aa: CASSYSGPIQGYTF; CDR3nt: TGTGCCAGCAGTTACTCGGGGCCGATACAGGGCTACACCTTC
v_gene: TRBV14; j_gene: TRBJ2-7; abundance: NA; d_gene: NA; CDR3aa: CASSQDSTAAYEQYF; CDR3nt: TGTGCCAGCAGCCAAGATTCGACAGCCGCCTACGAGCAGTACTTC
v_gene: TRBV19; j_gene: TRBJ1-1; abundance: few; d_gene: TRBD1; CDR3aa: CASTRQGNLNTEAFF; CDR3nt: TGTGCCAGTACCCGACAGGGGAACTTGAACACTGAAGCTTTCTTT
v_gene: TRBV25-1; j_gene: TRBJ1-4; abundance: NA; d_gene: NA; CDR3aa: CASSEYEGTNEKLFF; CDR3nt: TGTGCCAGCAGTGAATATGAGGGAACTAATGAAAAACTGTTTTTT
v_gene: TRBV5-1; j_gene: TRBJ2-7; abundance: NA; d_gene: NA; CDR3aa: CASSLESPTRGEQYF; CDR3nt: TGCGCCAGCAGCTTGGAGTCCCCTACCAGGGGCGAGCAGTACTTC
v_gene: TRBV5-1; j_gene: TRBJ1-3; abundance: NA; d_gene: TRBD1; CDR3aa: CASSLTGGRSGNTIYF; CDR3nt: TGCGCCAGCAGCTTGACAGGGGGCCGCTCTGGAAACACCATATATTTT
v_gene: TRBV29-1; j_gene: TRBJ2-5; abundance: NA; d_gene: NA; CDR3aa: CSVVTGDEQYF; CDR3nt: TGCAGCGTTGTGACCGGGGATGAGCAGTACTTC
v_gene: TRBV7-2; j_gene: TRBJ1-4; abundance: NA; d_gene: NA; CDR3aa: CASSPGDRLEEKLFF; CDR3nt: TGTGCCAGCAGCCCCGGAGACAGGTTGGAAGAAAAACTGTTTTTT
v_gene: TRBV7-9; j_gene: TRBJ2-7; abundance: NA; d_gene: NA; CDR3aa: CASSTRAGSYEQYF; CDR3nt: TGTGCCAGCAGTACTAGAGCGGGCTCCTACGAGCAGTACTTC